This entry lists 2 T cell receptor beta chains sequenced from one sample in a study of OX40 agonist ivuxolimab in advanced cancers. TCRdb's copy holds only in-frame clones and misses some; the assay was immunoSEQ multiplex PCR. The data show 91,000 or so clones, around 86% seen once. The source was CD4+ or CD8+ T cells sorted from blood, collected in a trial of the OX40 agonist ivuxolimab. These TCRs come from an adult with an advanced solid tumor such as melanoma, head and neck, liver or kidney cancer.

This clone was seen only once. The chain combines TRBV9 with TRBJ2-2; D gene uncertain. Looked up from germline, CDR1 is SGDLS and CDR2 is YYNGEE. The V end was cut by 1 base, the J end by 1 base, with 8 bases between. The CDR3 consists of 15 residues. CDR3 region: CASSVTSLNTGELFF. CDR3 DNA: TGTGCCAGCAGCGTAACCTCTTTGAACACCGGGGAGCTGTTTTTT.

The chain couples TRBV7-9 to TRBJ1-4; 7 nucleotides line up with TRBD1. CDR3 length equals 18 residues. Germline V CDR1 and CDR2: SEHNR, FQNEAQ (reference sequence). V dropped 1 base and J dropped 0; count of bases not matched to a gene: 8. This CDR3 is CASSLGRDSLPTNEKLFF. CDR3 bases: TGTGCCAGCAGCTTAGGTCGGGACAGCCTACCAACTAATGAAAAACTGTTTTTT.